Below, one TCR beta chain is given with its context. Its antigen remains unidentified. No qualities accompany the bases; no much larger clone lies one base away. To sequence the TCRbeta CDR3 region, genomic DNA was isolated from the sorted cells. TCRbeta CDR3 regions were sequenced using the immunoSEQ Assay. The table was pulled from immuneACCESS by TCRdb, which kept in-frame rearrangements only. Such tables lose some clones; where checked, under half of the loss comes from unresolved V genes, and the rest has no known cause. A total of around 70,000 clones appear in this sample, about nine tenths of them only once. The ten largest make up 2% to 2.5% of the sample. Patients with autoimmune disease history or receiving systemic immunosuppression were excluded from the trial. Peripheral blood for TCR sequencing was drawn from every dose cohort at baseline, at cycle 4 day 1 and at cycle 7 day 1. The samples were taken from a phase I, first-in-human, multicenter, open-label dose-escalation trial of ivuxolimab. Adults with locally advanced or metastatic head and neck squamous cell, hepatocellular, melanoma or renal cell carcinoma were enrolled in the trial. Before TCR sequencing, CD4+ and CD8+ T cells were separately sorted from peripheral blood.

This specimen comes from a study of OX40 agonist ivuxolimab in advanced cancers. About the study as a whole: The costimulatory receptor OX40 (CD134) was targeted by ivuxolimab, a fully human IgG2 agonistic monoclonal antibody. The paper reports the monotherapy dose-escalation portion (N of about 47 patients) of the phase I ivuxolimab trial. Prior anti-PD-1, anti-PD-L1 or anti-CTLA-4 therapy was permitted, and checkpoint inhibitors had been received by roughly two fifths of dose-escalation patients. Intravenous ivuxolimab was administered to patients every 2 weeks at six dose levels: 0.01, 0.1, 0.3, 1.5, 3 and 10 mg/kg. Peripheral TCRbeta sequencing was intended to test whether TCR sequence diversity was altered and clonal T-cell expansion was caused by ivuxolimab. In the dose-escalation cohort, around 80% of patients were male, and the mean age was 60 years with a range of about 20 to 90. Of the approximately 50 dose-escalation patients, hepatocellular carcinoma was present in approximately 20, melanoma in roughly 15, renal cell carcinoma in 9 and head and neck cancer in 9. Partial responses occurred in three dose-escalation patients, of whom one had hepatocellular carcinoma and two had cutaneous melanoma. On the study overall, not on this receptor specifically: After ivuxolimab, expanded clones were on average more numerous among CD8+ T cells than among CD4+ T cells. In the 0.1-3.0 mg/kg groups, partial responders were among the patients with the lowest normalized peripheral clonal expansion, particularly in CD8+ T cells. Low levels of normalized T-cell clonal expansion were also shown by some nonresponding patients. Which antigens the clonally expanded peripheral T cells were specific for was not determined. Clonal expansion of both CD4+ and CD8+ blood T cells was observed from baseline to week 6 at doses 0.1 to 3.0 mg/kg.

The sequence derives from an adult with an advanced solid tumor such as melanoma, head and neck, liver or kidney cancer. Specimen: CD4+ or CD8+ T cells sorted from blood, collected in a trial of the OX40 agonist ivuxolimab.

This receptor has the CDR3 CASSKDRAPNMNTEAFF. In nucleotide form, the sequence is TGTGCCAGCAGCAAAGACAGGGCCCCAAACATGAACACTGAAGCTTTCTTT. The chain was built from TRBV27 and TRBJ1-1; 7 of the junction bases match TRBD1. At the junction V is shortened by 6 bases and J by 0 bases; bases outside the gene matches: 13. CDR1 and CDR2 are read off the germline V gene (reference sequence) as MNHEY and SMNVEV. Reading from cysteine to phenylalanine, the CDR3 counts 17 amino acids. The entry retains the CDR3 DNA only, 51 bases that are in frame from base 1.